The source of this T cell receptor (beta chain) is a study of blood T cell repertoires in COVID-19. Whole-study context: Acute and convalescent COVID-19 specimens originated in the United States, Italy and Spain.

Authors' analysis steps: Researchers report that nucleated cell counts were estimated from reference gene primer amplification. Sequenced by immunoSEQ multiplex PCR; TCRdb stores in-frame clones only, minus some. That table furnishes V, J and clone size, whereas the DNA furnished D and trimming. The sample includes 70,000 or so clones, approximately 90% of them seen just once. V lost 6 bases and J lost 8, with 16 bases in between. CDR1 is SGHVS, CDR2 FQNEAQ, per germline. The CDR3 consists of 13 residues. The sequence was collected from a human donor in a cohort sampled during active COVID-19. This sequence joins TRBV7-8 and TRBJ1-2, with a weak D call TRBD1 (6 bases). Sequencing input: peripheral blood. The CDR3: CASSQGGVGGYTF. The DNA for the CDR3 is TGTGCCAGCAGTCAAGGGGGGGTGGGGGGCTACACCTTC.